What follows are 24 T cell receptor beta chains derived from one specimen sequenced in a study of T-cell reconstitution after alpha-beta-depleted transplantation in children. Preparation of the TCRbeta library was carried out with unique molecular identifiers. In TCRdb, the PCR reads were re-called with MiXCR into one record per CDR3 protein. Of a few hundred thousand distinct CDR3 sequences listed, 25% to 30% were seen once; the top ten hold just over 35%. The material was PBMCs, obtained before TCRalphabeta/CD19-depleted stem cell transplant. All receptors derive from a boy in the first two years of life with Wiskott-Aldrich syndrome, due to receive a stem cell transplant.

This rearrangement joins TRBV6-5 to TRBJ2-6; possibly TRBD1 for D (5 bases). V was trimmed by 4 bases and J by 1 base, leaving 8 bases between them. Germline CDR1 reads MNHEY; CDR2 reads SVGAGI. There are 15 residues in the CDR3. CDR3 coding DNA: TGTGCCAGCAGTTGGGGCGAATCTGGGGCCAACGTCCTGACTTTC. This encodes CASSWGESGANVLTF.

As to this clonotype: One end of the junction fails to match germline, which may point to a read error. This chain joins TRBV10-3 and TRBJ2-7; TRBD2 agrees at 9 bases. Germline CDR1 reads ENHRY; CDR2 reads SYGVKD. The CDR3 spans 16 residues. The CDR3 here is CATSEVGLAGSYEQYF. CDR3 bases: TGTGCCACCAGTGAGGTTGGCCTAGCGGGGTCCTACGAGCAGTACTTC.

This rearrangement joins TRBV5-6 to TRBJ2-1, with 8 positions matching TRBD2. Germline V gene sequence: CDR1 SGHDT, CDR2 YYEEEE. This CDR3 is 15 amino acids long. J gave up 8 bases and V 0 bases, and 7 bases lay outside the gene matches. The CDR3 region has the DNA TGTGCCAGCAGCTTGGCCCGGGAGGGCGTGGATGAGCAGTTCTTC. Translating it yields CASSLAREGVDEQFF. The complete variable domain, with remaining parts taken from reference TRBV5-6 and TRBJ2-1, reads DAGVTQSPTHLIKTRGQQVTLRCSPKSGHDTVSWYQQALGQGPQFIFQYYEEEERQRGNFPDRFSGHQFPNYSSELNVNALLLGDSALYLCASSLAREGVDEQFFGPGTRLTVL.

The table lists this clonotype with a few counts. The chain is built from TRBV20-1 and TRBJ2-7; TRBD1 agrees at 10 bases. V was pared by 5 bases and J by 3 bases, with 10 bases of the junction left unmatched. The CDR3 is made up of 15 amino acids. Per the germline V gene, CDR1 is DFQATT and CDR2 is SNEGSKA (reference sequence). CDR3 bases: TGCAGTGCTGTACCCCGGGACAGGGGTAACTACGAGCAGTACTTC. This translates into CSAVPRDRGNYEQYF.

The CDR3 DNA follows: TGTGCCACAAGAGAATCCGGGACAGGAGAGACCCAGTACTTC. The encoded protein is CATRESGTGETQYF. This rearrangement joins TRBV19 to TRBJ2-5; 8 nucleotides match TRBD1. Germline CDR1 LNHDA, CDR2 SQIVND (reference sequence). J lost 4 bases, V lost 10 bases, and 11 bases had no gene match. The CDR3 is 14 amino acids.

This chain joins TRBV18 and TRBJ2-1, with 10 nucleotides matching TRBD1. Germline CDR1 reads KGHSH; CDR2 reads LQKENI. This CDR3 spans 16 amino acids. V lost 7 bases and J lost 7; bases outside the gene matches: 13. Written as DNA, the CDR3 is TGTGCCAGCTGCCAGCTCCGGGACAGGGGTGAGAATGAGCAGTTCTTC. This codes for CASCQLRDRGENEQFF. The whole variable domain, remainder taken from reference TRBV18 and TRBJ2-1, is NAGVMQNPRHLVRRRGQEARLRCSPMKGHSHVYWYRQLPEEGLKFMVYLQKENIIDESGMPKERFSAEFPKEGPSILRIQQVVRGDSAAYFCASCQLRDRGENEQFFGPGTRLTVL.

This clonotype was counted between two and nine times. This chain joins TRBV24-1 and TRBJ2-1; 9 positions agree with TRBD1. The germline V gene encodes CDR1 KGHDR and CDR2 SFDVKD. The ends lost 3 bases at V and 7 bases at J; junction bases unmatched: 6. CDR3 length equals 15 residues. The CDR3 sequence: CATSDPTGGENEQFF. CDR3 sequence (DNA): TGTGCCACCAGTGATCCGACAGGGGGAGAGAATGAGCAGTTCTTC.

The chain links TRBV6-5 to TRBJ2-7, with 9 positions matching TRBD1. J lost 8 bases, V lost 0 bases, and 8 bases had no gene match. CDR1 is MNHEY, CDR2 SVGAGI, per germline. CDR3 size: 15 residues. The CDR3 region is CASSYSLQGASKQYF. CDR3 bases: TGTGCCAGCAGTTACTCCCTACAGGGGGCTAGCAAGCAGTACTTC.

This clonotype occurred a few times. The gene calls are TRBV29-1 and TRBJ1-1; D gene uncertain. CDR1 and CDR2 from the germline V gene are SQVTM and ANQGSEA. V lost 5 bases and J 5 bases, leaving 15 bases between the germline ends. The CDR3 contains 13 residues. The CDR3 is CSVRRWRRTEAFF. DNA of the CDR3: TGCAGCGTTCGGCGGTGGCGGCGAACTGAAGCTTTCTTT. The full variable domain, its missing parts supplied by reference TRBV29-1 and TRBJ1-1, is SAVISQKPSRDICQRGTSLTIQCQVDSQVTMMFWYRQQPGQSLTLIATANQGSEATYESGFVIDKFPISRPNLTFSTLTVSNMSPEDSSIYLCSVRRWRRTEAFFGQGTRLTVV.

This clonotype came up a few times. This chain joins TRBV3-1 and TRBJ1-3; 8 positions agree with TRBD1. Germline V lookup: CDR1 LGHDT, CDR2 YNNKEL (reference sequence). This CDR3 region has 18 residues. J lost 0 bases, V lost 4 bases, and 11 bases had no gene match. DNA of the CDR3: TGTGCCAGCAGCCCGGGACAGGAAAAACACCGCTCTGGAAACACCATATATTTT. Translated: CASSPGQEKHRSGNTIYF. The full variable domain, rest sourced from reference TRBV3-1 and TRBJ1-3, is DTAVSQTPKYLVTQMGNDKSIKCEQNLGHDTMYWYKQDSKKFLKIMFSYNNKELIINETVPNRFSPKSPDKAHLNLHINSLELGDSAVYFCASSPGQEKHRSGNTIYFGEGSWLTVV.

This clonotype was seen a handful of times. The rearrangement joins TRBV15 to TRBJ2-7; D might be TRBD1 or TRBD2, each matching 5 bases. The CDR3 is 15 residues long. Trimming shortened V by 2 bases and J by 3 bases, and 14 bases separated the two germline ends. The germline gives CDR1 LNHNV, CDR2 YYDKDF (reference sequence). The CDR3 DNA sequence: TGTGCCACCAGCAGATGGGGGAGTGAGGACTACGAGCAGTACTTC. This translates into CATSRWGSEDYEQYF.

This clonotype has just a few counts. V and J are TRBV4-2 and TRBJ2-5, with D perhaps given as TRBD1 or TRBD2 (5 bases each). The V gene's germline CDR1 is LGHNA and CDR2 YNFKEQ. The V gene lost 3 bases and the J gene lost 0 bases, with 26 bases spanning the gap. The CDR3 totals 20 residues. CDR3 residues: CASSHINPGPKNLYQETQYF. The CDR3 nucleotides are TGTGCCAGCAGCCATATAAATCCGGGACCGAAGAACCTCTACCAAGAGACCCAGTACTTC.

This clonotype was detected a few times. The chain employs TRBV30 and TRBJ2-7, with TRBD2 matching 10 bases. The CDR3 consists of 15 residues. Germline V gives CDR1 GTSNPN, CDR2 SVGIG (reference sequence). Trimming removed 4 bases from V and 1 base from J; junction bases left unmatched: 7. The CDR3 region has the DNA TGTGCCTGGAAAAGGCAACTAGCGGGGTCCTACGAGCAGTACTTC. Protein product: CAWKRQLAGSYEQYF.

This clonotype showed up just a few times. The V call is TRBV12-3 or TRBV12-4, the J call TRBJ2-5, with no clear D. The CDR3 has 14 amino acids. Trimming pared 5 bases from V and 7 bases from J, leaving 17 bases between. CDR3 sequence (DNA): TGTGCCAGCAGTCCTCCCTCAAGTTATGCGACCCAGTACTTC. The encoded protein is CASSPPSSYATQYF.

This clonotype was detected only a few times. The rearrangement uses TRBV27 and TRBJ2-7; D gene uncertain. The germline V and J ends were trimmed by 1 base and 2 bases, with 9 bases remaining between them. In germline, CDR1 is MNHEY, CDR2 SMNVEV (reference sequence). CDR3 length: 14 amino acids. CDR3 DNA sequence: TGTGCCAGCAGTTTATATTCCGGACCCTACGAGCAGTACTTC. It specifies CASSLYSGPYEQYF.

In this sample, this clonotype turned up once. V is TRBV28 and J is TRBJ1-3, with D maybe TRBD1 (6 bases). The CDR3 contains 14 residues. Germline values: CDR1 MDHEN, CDR2 SYDVKM. V was cut by 7 bases and J by 0 bases, with 10 bases left in between. The chain's CDR3 is CASKGGSSGNTIYF. The CDR3 coding sequence is TGTGCCAGCAAGGGGGGGAGCTCTGGAAACACCATATATTTT. Full variable domain (remainder filled in from reference TRBV28 and TRBJ1-3): DVKVTQSSRYLVKRTGEKVFLECVQDMDHENMFWYRQDPGLGLRLIYFSYDVKMKEKGDIPEGYSVSREKKERFSLILESASTNQTSMYLCASKGGSSGNTIYFGEGSWLTVV.

There are a few counts of this clonotype. This sequence joins TRBV10-3 and TRBJ2-3; 8 bases are a match to TRBD2. V lost 0 bases to trimming and J lost 10 bases; unmatched junction nucleotides: 15. The germline gives CDR1 ENHRY, CDR2 SYGVKD. The CDR3 covers 17 residues. Written as DNA, the CDR3 is TGTGCCATCAGTGAGTCGACCGGAGCGGGAGTTCCTTCTGCGCAGTATTTT. It yields the protein CAISESTGAGVPSAQYF.

This sequence joins TRBV20-1 and TRBJ2-1; D gene ambiguous. Germline-derived CDR1 and CDR2 are DFQATT and SNEGSKA (reference sequence). With 2 bases removed from V and 7 bases from J, the gap between germline ends came to 15 bases. This CDR3 has 14 residues. The CDR3 DNA is TGCAGTGCTAGACAGGCTACCCGTCAGAATGAGCAGTTCTTC. Its translation: CSARQATRQNEQFF.

The chain carries TRBV28 and TRBJ1-5; 7 bases are shared with TRBD1. This CDR3 region has 17 residues. In germline, CDR1 is MDHEN, CDR2 SYDVKM. The trim removed 6 bases at V and 4 bases at J, leaving 15 bases unmatched. DNA for the CDR3: TGTGCCAGCAGACCAAGTGGAATGACAGGGTTTAATCAGCCCCAGCATTTT. Its translation: CASRPSGMTGFNQPQHF.

J is TRBJ2-5 and V is TRBV20-1; 13 bases map to TRBD2. This CDR3 region has 18 residues. J was trimmed by 6 bases and V by 0 bases; bases with no gene match: 13. Germline assignment: CDR1 DFQATT and CDR2 SNEGSKA (reference sequence). The CDR3, as DNA: TGCAGTGCTAGAGATCAACTAGCGGGAGGGTACGGCTACCAGACCCAGTACTTC. It is translated as CSARDQLAGGYGYQTQYF.

This clonotype was found once. This sequence joins TRBV12-3 or TRBV12-4 and TRBJ1-1; 8 bases line up with TRBD1. The V and J ends lost 5 bases and 0 bases, in that order; junction bases with no gene match: 5. This CDR3 is built from 15 residues. DNA for the CDR3: TGTGCCAGCAGTCTACGGACAGGGCTGAACACTGAAGCTTTCTTT. Residues: CASSLRTGLNTEAFF.

The J gene is TRBJ2-5, the V gene TRBV5-1; D not certain. From germline, CDR1 is SGHRS and CDR2 YFSETQ. The CDR3 is 13 residues long. V lost 1 base to trimming and J lost 1 base, with 5 bases between them. CDR3 loop: CASSLSSQETQYF. CDR3 coding DNA: TGCGCCAGCAGCTTGTCCTCCCAAGAGACCCAGTACTTC.

This chain uses TRBV12-3 or TRBV12-4 with TRBJ1-2, with D perhaps matching TRBD1 (5 bases). The CDR3 sequence is 16 residues long. V lost 6 bases, J lost 3 bases, and 20 bases lay in between. The CDR3 here is CASSRVGGNGDYGYTF. The DNA for the CDR3 is TGTGCCAGCAGCCGCGTCGGGGGGAACGGAGACTATGGCTACACCTTC.

The chain has TRBV27 and TRBJ1-2; TRBD1 might be the D (5 bases). V shed 6 bases and J shed 8 bases, with 16 bases lying between them. The V gene's germline CDR1 is MNHEY and CDR2 SMNVEV (reference sequence). The CDR3 covers 13 residues. The CDR3 loop reads CASSLGGVAGYTF. CDR3 bases: TGTGCCAGCAGCCTGGGGGGAGTCGCCGGCTACACCTTC.